This passage covers 27 T cell receptor beta chains from one sample sequenced in a study of T cell changes during pregnancy in multiple sclerosis. Some clones are missing from TCRdb's copy, which holds only in-frame ones; the method was immunoSEQ multiplex PCR. The table has about 100,000 clones, 85% to 95% seen once; the top ten hold about 3%. The sample here was peripheral blood, taken in the first trimester of pregnancy. The receptors here all came from a female donor with multiple sclerosis, enrolled in a pregnancy study.

The J gene is TRBJ1-2, the V gene TRBV6-5; TRBD1 agrees at 7 bases. The trim removed 0 bases at V and 7 bases at J, leaving 5 bases unmatched. The CDR3 totals 14 residues. Germline CDR1 reads MNHEY; CDR2 reads SVGAGI. The CDR3 spells CASSYSRQGSGYTF. The DNA of the CDR3 is TGTGCCAGCAGTTACTCCAGACAGGGCTCTGGCTACACCTTC.

V usage is TRBV29-1 and J usage is TRBJ2-7; TRBD2 might be the D (5 bases). V dropped 5 bases and J dropped 3 bases, with 14 bases sitting between them. Germline CDR1 is SQVTM and CDR2 is ANQGSEA. The CDR3 has 13 amino acids. Here the CDR3 DNA reads TGCAGCGTTAGGACTGGAACTTACTACGAGCAGTACTTC. Its translation: CSVRTGTYYEQYF.

The chain is built from TRBV18 and TRBJ2-2; the match to TRBD2 covers 10 bases. CDR1 is KGHSH, CDR2 LQKENI, per germline. V was pared by 8 bases and J by 0 bases, with 9 bases of the junction left unmatched. CDR3 length: 17 amino acids. DNA for the CDR3: TGTGCCAGCCAAGCACTAGCGGGATCTGCGAACACCGGGGAGCTGTTTTTT. This sequence encodes CASQALAGSANTGELFF.

The chain employs TRBV4-2 and TRBJ2-1, with TRBD2 matching 9 bases. In germline, CDR1 is LGHNA, CDR2 YNFKEQ. This CDR3 is 15 amino acids long. V trimming: 5 bases; J trimming: 4 bases; junction bases outside the gene matches: 6. CDR3 coding DNA: TGTGCCAGCAGCGAGCTAGCGGGACTGTACAATGAGCAGTTCTTC. Encoded protein: CASSELAGLYNEQFF.

This clone was counted once. The V call is TRBV5-4, the J call TRBJ1-4, with TRBD1 as a possible D gene (5 bases). The V end lost 4 bases, the J end lost 5 bases, and 12 bases lay between the germline ends. Germline CDR1 and CDR2: SGHNT and YYREEE (reference sequence). This CDR3 spans 14 amino acids. CDR3 in DNA: TGTGCCAGCAGCCCCGCCGGGGGAAATGAAAAACTGTTTTTT. Encoded protein: CASSPAGGNEKLFF.

The chain uses TRBV27 and TRBJ2-7, with D tentatively TRBD1 (6 bases). This CDR3 has 14 amino acids. Trimming pared 1 base from V and 2 bases from J, leaving 9 bases between. The germline V gene has CDR1 MNHEY and CDR2 SMNVEV (reference sequence). The CDR3 DNA sequence: TGTGCCAGCAGTTTATTCGCAGGGGCCTACGAGCAGTACTTC. Protein: CASSLFAGAYEQYF.

This rearrangement joins TRBV19 to TRBJ1-1; D is uncertain. V was clipped by 1 base and J by 1 base, with 7 bases between them. The germline V gene encodes CDR1 LNHDA and CDR2 SQIVND (reference sequence). CDR3 length: 14 amino acids. The CDR3 coding sequence is TGTGCCAGTAGTATAGGTCGACAGAACACTGAAGCTTTCTTT. Protein sequence: CASSIGRQNTEAFF.

The genes are TRBV5-1 and TRBJ2-1; D is unclear. Germline V lookup: CDR1 SGHRS, CDR2 YFSETQ. CDR3 length: 12 residues. V was cut by 4 bases and J by 9 bases, with 11 bases left in between. CDR3 sequence reads: CASSTYPGEQFF. The DNA for the CDR3 is TGCGCCAGCAGCACCTACCCGGGTGAGCAGTTCTTC.

This sequence joins TRBV9 and TRBJ2-3; TRBD2 is a possible D gene (5 bases). The CDR3 totals 17 residues. Germline assignment: CDR1 SGDLS and CDR2 YYNGEE. Trimming left V 4 bases short and J 2 bases short, with 20 bases between. This CDR3 reads CASSRSLGLRDTDTQYF. The CDR3 DNA reads as TGTGCCAGCAGCCGATCGTTAGGACTTAGGGACACAGATACGCAGTATTTT.

This rearrangement joins TRBV19 to TRBJ1-5; 7 positions agree with TRBD1. Germline CDR1 and CDR2: LNHDA and SQIVND (reference sequence). The CDR3 is 15 amino acids. The ends lost 5 bases at V and 4 bases at J; junction bases unmatched: 8. CDR3 DNA sequence: TGTGCCAGTAGTTTGTCTTGGGACAGAAATCAGCCCCAGCATTTT. This gives the protein CASSLSWDRNQPQHF.

The rearrangement uses TRBV19 and TRBJ1-2, with D possibly TRBD1 on 6 matching bases. Germline V gene sequence: CDR1 LNHDA, CDR2 SQIVND (reference sequence). The CDR3 is made up of 11 amino acids. Trimming took off 9 bases at V and 2 bases at J, with 7 bases between the two ends. For the CDR3, the DNA is TGTGCCAGCGGACAGAACTATGGCTACACCTTC. It is translated as CASGQNYGYTF.

The DNA of the CDR3 is TGTGCCAGCAGCTTAGACACCTCCCTTTTCCCAGAGACCCAGTACTTC. Translated: CASSLDTSLFPETQYF. The rearrangement uses TRBV7-9 and TRBJ2-5; no clear D. The CDR3 contains 16 residues. Trimming took 1 base from V and 4 from J, leaving 16 bases between them. Germline CDR1 SEHNR, CDR2 FQNEAQ (reference sequence).

The rearrangement uses TRBV28 and TRBJ1-2; D might be TRBD1 (5 bases). V gave up 4 bases and J gave up 4 bases, with 10 bases separating them. Germline CDR1 and CDR2: MDHEN and SYDVKM. The CDR3 is 13 residues long. Written as DNA, the CDR3 is TGTGCCAGCAGTTGGGGCGGGGGCTATGGCTACACCTTC. It is translated as CASSWGGGYGYTF.

The rearrangement links TRBV6-4 to TRBJ2-1; possibly TRBD2 for D (6 bases). This CDR3 comprises 15 residues. The germline gives CDR1 MRHNA, CDR2 SNTAGT. Trimming removed 0 bases at V and 0 bases at J, with 6 bases between. The DNA for the CDR3 is TGTGCCAGCAGTGACTCAGCGGGCTCCTACAATGAGCAGTTCTTC. This encodes CASSDSAGSYNEQFF.

This clone was picked up one time. The V gene is TRBV18, the J gene TRBJ2-7, with D possibly matching TRBD2 (5 bases). Trimming took 5 bases from V and 2 from J, leaving 13 bases between them. Germline V gene sequence: CDR1 KGHSH, CDR2 LQKENI. CDR3 length: 14 residues. CDR3 DNA sequence: TGTGCCAGCTCATCAGCGGCTGTCGCCTACGAGCAGTACTTC. It encodes CASSSAAVAYEQYF.

J is TRBJ2-7 and V is TRBV28; 9 bases map to TRBD1. V lost 9 bases to trimming and J lost 5 bases; unmatched junction nucleotides: 8. This CDR3 is 13 amino acids long. CDR1 is MDHEN, CDR2 SYDVKM, per germline. The CDR3 region has the DNA TGTGCCAGTGGGTGGGACAGGGTAAACGAGCAGTACTTC. It specifies CASGWDRVNEQYF.

V and J are TRBV30 and TRBJ2-7; D is uncertain. Trimming shortened V by 4 bases and J by 7 bases, and 11 bases separated the two germline ends. The CDR3 is 11 residues long. Germline V gene sequence: CDR1 GTSNPN, CDR2 SVGIG (reference sequence). The CDR3 reads CAWTPRWEQYF. CDR3 in DNA: TGTGCCTGGACCCCCCGGTGGGAGCAGTACTTC.

The V and J genes are TRBV27 and TRBJ2-5, with D unclear. The CDR3 is 13 residues long. The germline V gene has CDR1 MNHEY and CDR2 SMNVEV (reference sequence). V was pared by 3 bases and J by 0 bases, with 5 bases between. The CDR3, as DNA: TGTGCCAGCAGTTTCTTGTACCAAGAGACCCAGTACTTC. Amino acids: CASSFLYQETQYF.

The chain carries TRBV5-6 and TRBJ1-2; 12 nucleotides match TRBD1. The V gene end was trimmed by 0 bases and the J gene end by 7 bases; junction bases not matched to a gene: 7. The CDR3 spans 16 residues. Per germline, CDR1 SGHDT and CDR2 YYEEEE. The CDR3 region is CASSLGAGTGGSGYTF. In DNA, the CDR3 is TGTGCCAGCAGCTTGGGTGCCGGGACAGGGGGCTCTGGCTACACCTTC.

The chain recombines TRBV28 with TRBJ2-5, with 8 bases fitting TRBD2. V was clipped by 6 bases and J by 4 bases; unmatched bases: 13. There are 16 residues in the CDR3. The germline CDR1 and CDR2 sequences are MDHEN and SYDVKM. The CDR3 DNA is TGTGCCAGCAGCCTACCCGCCGGAGCGGGAGTAGAGACCCAGTACTTC. This gives the protein CASSLPAGAGVETQYF.

V is TRBV5-1 and J is TRBJ2-5, with 7 bases aligning to TRBD1. The CDR3 is 14 amino acids. The V and J ends lost 5 bases and 2 bases, in that order; junction bases with no gene match: 6. Germline CDR1 reads SGHRS; CDR2 reads YFSETQ. The CDR3 DNA sequence: TGCGCCAGCAGTTTACCGGGACAGCAAGAGACCCAGTACTTC. This sequence encodes CASSLPGQQETQYF.

This clone was counted once. The V and J genes are TRBV6-6 and TRBJ1-2; perhaps TRBD1 as D (6 bases). From germline, CDR1 is MNHNY and CDR2 SVGAGI (reference sequence). The CDR3 is made up of 14 amino acids. The V gene lost 0 bases and the J gene lost 7 bases, with 12 bases spanning the gap. The CDR3 DNA follows: TGTGCCAGCAGTTACTCGGACAGAGGGGGTGGCTACACCTTC. This gives the protein CASSYSDRGGGYTF.

The rearrangement joins TRBV29-1 to TRBJ1-4, with D tentatively TRBD1 (6 bases). The CDR3 covers 14 residues. Germline-derived CDR1 and CDR2 are SQVTM and ANQGSEA. The V end was cut by 7 bases, the J end by 0 bases, with 12 bases between. The CDR3 loop reads CSGKQGTTNEKLFF. In DNA form, the CDR3 reads TGCAGCGGAAAACAGGGTACAACTAATGAAAAACTGTTTTTT.

The chain recombines TRBV28 with TRBJ1-5; 9 positions agree with TRBD1. V lost 3 bases to trimming and J lost 6 bases; unmatched junction nucleotides: 9. The CDR3 is 16 amino acids. CDR1 and CDR2 from the germline V gene are MDHEN and SYDVKM. CDR3 in amino acids: CASSFPTGQGAQPQHF. For the CDR3, the DNA is TGTGCCAGCAGTTTCCCAACGGGACAGGGTGCTCAGCCCCAGCATTTT. The full variable domain, in which reference TRBV28 and TRBJ1-5 provide the parts outside the CDR3, is DVKVTQSSRYLVKRTGEKVFLECVQDMDHENMFWYRQDPGLGLRLIYFSYDVKMKEKGDIPEGYSVSREKKERFSLILESASTNQTSMYLCASSFPTGQGAQPQHFGDGTRLSIL.

This chain links TRBV29-1 with TRBJ2-3; the D gene is possibly TRBD2 (6 bases). CDR1 is SQVTM, CDR2 ANQGSEA, per germline. Trimming stripped 4 bases from V and 5 bases from J, with 16 bases between. The CDR3 covers 14 residues. CDR3 in amino acids: CSVVWGVIVDTQYF. CDR3 nucleotides: TGCAGCGTTGTGTGGGGGGTGATTGTAGATACGCAGTATTTT.

The chain combines TRBV28 with TRBJ1-5, with unresolved D. CDR1 is MDHEN and CDR2 is SYDVKM in the germline V gene. The V and J ends lost 3 bases and 0 bases respectively, with 6 bases between them. The CDR3 covers 14 residues. Here the CDR3 DNA reads TGTGCCAGCAGTTTTTTAAATAGCAATCAGCCCCAGCATTTT. Translation: CASSFLNSNQPQHF.

The chain is built from TRBV12-5 and TRBJ1-1; no clear D. The germline CDR1 and CDR2 sequences are LGHNT and FRNRAP. V was clipped by 6 bases and J by 3 bases, with 11 bases between them. The CDR3 length is 13 residues. In nucleotides, the CDR3 is TGTGCTAGTGGGCGGGAGCCTCACACTGAAGCTTTCTTT. Translating gives CASGREPHTEAFF.